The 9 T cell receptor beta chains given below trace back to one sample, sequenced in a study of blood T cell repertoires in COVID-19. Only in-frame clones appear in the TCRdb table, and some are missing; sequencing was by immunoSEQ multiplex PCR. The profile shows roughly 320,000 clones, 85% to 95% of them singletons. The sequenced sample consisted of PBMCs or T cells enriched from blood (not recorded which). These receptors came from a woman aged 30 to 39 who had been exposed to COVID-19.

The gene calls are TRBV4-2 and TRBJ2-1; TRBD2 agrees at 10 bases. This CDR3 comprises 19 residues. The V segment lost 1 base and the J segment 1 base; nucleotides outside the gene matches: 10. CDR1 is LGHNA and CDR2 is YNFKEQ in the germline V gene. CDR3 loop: CASSQAGLAGGHSYNEQFF. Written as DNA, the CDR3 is TGTGCCAGCAGCCAAGCGGGGTTAGCGGGGGGCCATTCCTACAATGAGCAGTTCTTC.

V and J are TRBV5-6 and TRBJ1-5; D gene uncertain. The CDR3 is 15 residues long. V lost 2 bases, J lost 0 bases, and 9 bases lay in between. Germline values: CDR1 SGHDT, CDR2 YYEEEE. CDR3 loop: CASSFWRASNQPQHF. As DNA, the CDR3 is TGTGCCAGCAGCTTTTGGAGGGCTAGCAATCAGCCCCAGCATTTT.

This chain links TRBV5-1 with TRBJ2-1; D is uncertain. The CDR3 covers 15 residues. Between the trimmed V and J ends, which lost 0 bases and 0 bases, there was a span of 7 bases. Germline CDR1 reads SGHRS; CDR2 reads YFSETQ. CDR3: CASSLVTRSYNEQFF. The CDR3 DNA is TGCGCCAGCAGCTTGGTAACTCGCTCCTACAATGAGCAGTTCTTC.

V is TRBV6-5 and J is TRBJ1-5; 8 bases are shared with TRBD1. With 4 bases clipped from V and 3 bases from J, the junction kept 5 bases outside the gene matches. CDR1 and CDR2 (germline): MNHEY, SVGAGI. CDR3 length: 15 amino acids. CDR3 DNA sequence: TGTGCCAGCAGTTCCCTGGACAGGGTCAATCAGCCCCAGCATTTT. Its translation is CASSSLDRVNQPQHF.

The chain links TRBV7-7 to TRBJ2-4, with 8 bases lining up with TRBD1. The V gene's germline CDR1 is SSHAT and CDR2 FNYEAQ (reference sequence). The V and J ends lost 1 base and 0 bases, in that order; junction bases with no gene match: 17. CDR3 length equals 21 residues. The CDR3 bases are TGTGCCAGCAGCTTAGTGAGAGGACAGGGTCCCCGAACTGGAGCCAAAAACATTCAGTACTTC. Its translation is CASSLVRGQGPRTGAKNIQYF.

DNA of the CDR3: TGTGCCACCAGCAGGCCGGGACAGGGGAAAGGCTACACCTTC. The encoded protein is CATSRPGQGKGYTF. The V and J genes are TRBV15 and TRBJ1-2; 10 bases match TRBD1. The CDR3 totals 14 residues. The V gene end was trimmed by 3 bases and the J gene end by 8 bases; junction bases not matched to a gene: 6. Germline CDR1 reads LNHNV; CDR2 reads YYDKDF (reference sequence). Full variable domain (outside the CDR3, taken from reference TRBV15 and TRBJ1-2): DAMVIQNPRYQVTQFGKPVTLSCSQTLNHNVMYWYQQKSSQAPKLLFHYYDKDFNNEADTPDNFQSRRPNTSFCFLDIRSPGLGDTAMYLCATSRPGQGKGYTFGSGTRLTVV.

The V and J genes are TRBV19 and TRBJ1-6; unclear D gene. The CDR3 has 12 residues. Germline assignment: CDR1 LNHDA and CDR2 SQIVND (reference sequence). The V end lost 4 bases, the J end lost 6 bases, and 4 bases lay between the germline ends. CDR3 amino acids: CASSKPNSPLHF. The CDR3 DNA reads TGTGCCAGTAGTAAGCCTAATTCACCCCTCCACTTT.

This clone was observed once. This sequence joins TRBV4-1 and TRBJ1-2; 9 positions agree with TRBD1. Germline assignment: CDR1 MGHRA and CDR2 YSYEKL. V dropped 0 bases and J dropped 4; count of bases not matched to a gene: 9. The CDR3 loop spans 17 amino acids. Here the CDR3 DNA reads TGCGCCAGCAGCCAAGACGACACAGGGGGCTTCGGCTATGGCTACACCTTC. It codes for CASSQDDTGGFGYGYTF.

The CDR3 nucleotides are TGTGCCAGCAGCTTAGTGTCTACCCAAGAGACCCAGTACTTC. It translates to CASSLVSTQETQYF. J is TRBJ2-5 and V is TRBV7-2; the D is unclear. Trimming cost V 1 base and J 1 base, with 7 bases left between them. Germline V gene sequence: CDR1 SGHTA, CDR2 FQGNSA. The CDR3 sequence is 14 residues long.